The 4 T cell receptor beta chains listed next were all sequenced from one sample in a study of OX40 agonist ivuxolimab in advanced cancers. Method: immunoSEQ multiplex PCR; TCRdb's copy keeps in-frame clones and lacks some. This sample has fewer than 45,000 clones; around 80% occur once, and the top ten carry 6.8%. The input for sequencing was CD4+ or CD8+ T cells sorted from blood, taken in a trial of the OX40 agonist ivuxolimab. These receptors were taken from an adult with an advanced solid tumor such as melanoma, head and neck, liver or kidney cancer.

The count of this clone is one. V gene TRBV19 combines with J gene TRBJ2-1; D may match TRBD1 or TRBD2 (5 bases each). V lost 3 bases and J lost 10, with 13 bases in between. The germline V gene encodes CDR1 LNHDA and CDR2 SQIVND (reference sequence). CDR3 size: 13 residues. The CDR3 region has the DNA TGTGCCAGTAGTATGGTCTCGGGACGGGAGCAGTTCTTC. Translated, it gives CASSMVSGREQFF. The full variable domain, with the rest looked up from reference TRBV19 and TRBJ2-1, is DGGITQSPKYLFRKEGQNVTLSCEQNLNHDAMYWYRQDPGQGLRLIYYSQIVNDFQKGDIAEGYSVSREKKESFPLTVTSAQKNPTAFYLCASSMVSGREQFFGPGTRLTVL.

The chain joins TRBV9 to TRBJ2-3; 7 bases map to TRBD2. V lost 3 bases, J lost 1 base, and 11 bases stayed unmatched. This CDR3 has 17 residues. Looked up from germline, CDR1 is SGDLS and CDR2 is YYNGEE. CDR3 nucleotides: TGTGCCAGCAGCGCACTGGGGGGGACCAGTCGCACAGATACGCAGTATTTT. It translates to CASSALGGTSRTDTQYF.

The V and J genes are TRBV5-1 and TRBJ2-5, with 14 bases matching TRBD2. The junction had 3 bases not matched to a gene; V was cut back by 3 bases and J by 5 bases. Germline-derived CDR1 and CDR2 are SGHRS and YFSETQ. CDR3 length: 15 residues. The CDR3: CASSWGLAGAETQYF. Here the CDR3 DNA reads TGCGCCAGCAGCTGGGGACTAGCGGGAGCCGAGACCCAGTACTTC. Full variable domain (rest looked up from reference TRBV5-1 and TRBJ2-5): KAGVTQTPRYLIKTRGQQVTLSCSPISGHRSVSWYQQTPGQGLQFLFEYFSETQRNKGNFPGRFSGRQFSNSRSEMNVSTLELGDSALYLCASSWGLAGAETQYFGPGTRLLVL.

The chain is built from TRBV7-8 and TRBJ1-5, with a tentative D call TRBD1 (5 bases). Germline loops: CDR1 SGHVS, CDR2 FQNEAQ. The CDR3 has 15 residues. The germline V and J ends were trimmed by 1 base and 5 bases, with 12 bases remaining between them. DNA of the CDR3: TGTGCCAGCAGCTTAGGAGTCAGGGAGGATCAGCCCCAGCATTTT. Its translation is CASSLGVREDQPQHF.